This section outlines one T cell receptor (beta chain) sequence together with its context. The germline gives CDR1 MNHEY, CDR2 SVGAGI. CDR3 length equals 15 residues. With V trimmed by 5 bases and J by 5 bases, 8 bases remained unmatched. Original analysis: Reference gene primer amplification gave nucleated cell count estimates. Libraries were prepared by immunoSEQ multiplex PCR; TCRdb keeps only in-frame clonotypes and omits some of them. The DNA was the basis for D and trimming; V, J and clone size are from that table. The sample records under 350,000 clones, about 88% being singletons. These data come from a study of blood T cell repertoires in COVID-19. Study members were between roughly 18 and 100 years old and lived in about two dozen US regions. Cohort 3 donors were reported recovered after two negative PCRs, clearance, or symptom resolution.

This receptor was identified in a man aged 55 to 70 who had recovered from COVID-19. The rearrangement uses TRBV6-5 and TRBJ2-5; TRBD2 matches 10 bases. The specimen was PBMCs or T cells enriched from blood (not recorded which). The CDR3 bases are TGTGCCAGCAGTCAGAGCGGGGGGGCCGGGGAGACCCAGTACTTC. Translating it yields CASSQSGGAGETQYF.